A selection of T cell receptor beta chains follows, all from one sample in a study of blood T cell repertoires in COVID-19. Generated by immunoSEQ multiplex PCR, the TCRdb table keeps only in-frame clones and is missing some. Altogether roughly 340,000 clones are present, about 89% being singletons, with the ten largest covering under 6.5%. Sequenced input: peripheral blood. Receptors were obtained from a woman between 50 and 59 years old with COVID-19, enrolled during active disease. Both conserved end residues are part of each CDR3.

CASSSGQLRGYTF,TRBJ1-2,TRBV25-1
CASSFSVNEQFF,TRBJ2-1,TRBV3-1/TRBV3-2
CASSFGQSSGNTIYF,TRBJ1-3,TRBV5-1
CASSLNARRAGNEKLFF,TRBJ1-4,TRBV7-9
CASSQDNAAGGTQYF,TRBJ2-5,TRBV4-3
CASSYWARSSSYEQYF,TRBJ2-7,TRBV6-5
CSVRPQGGNYGYTF,TRBJ1-2,TRBV29-1
CAWSVRGLQPQHF,TRBJ1-5,TRBV30
CASSKCAHEQYF,TRBJ2-7,TRBV21-1
CAWSAGGAFF,TRBJ1-1,TRBV30
CASSLMLYGELFF,TRBJ2-2,TRBV7-2
CASSDGGRTDTQYF,TRBJ2-3,TRBV6-1
CASSSGVGQPQHF,TRBJ1-5,TRBV5-1
CASSLELAGIQETQYF,TRBJ2-5,TRBV11-2
CASSLRGTGVNEQFF,TRBJ2-1,TRBV7-2